Listed here are 14 T cell receptor beta chains from one sample, sequenced in a study of cytomegalovirus exposure and HLA in healthy donors (dated by TCRdb to the late 2010s). Library prep was done by the immunoSEQ multiplex PCR assay. The multiplex PCR relied on a mix of 60 forward primers for TCR Vbeta segments and 13 reverse primers for TCR Jbeta segments. TCRdb re-hosts the immuneACCESS table, in-frame sequences only. Its copies lack some clones; in the studies checked, an unresolved V gene accounts for under half of them, and the cause for the rest is not known. Recorded for this sample are under 200,000 clones; around 79% of them occurred a single time. Together, the top ten hold about 7.9% of the sample. The specimen was PBMCs. Receptors were obtained from a male donor in good health and CMV-seropositive.

The J gene is TRBJ2-2, the V gene TRBV6-4, with 10 bases identical to TRBD2. Germline V lookup: CDR1 MRHNA, CDR2 SNTAGT. The CDR3 spans 15 residues. V lost 4 bases to trimming and J lost 7 bases; unmatched junction nucleotides: 6. The CDR3 nucleotides read TGTGCCAGCAGTGTCTTAGCGGGGGGCCACGGGGAGCTGTTTTTT. Residues: CASSVLAGGHGELFF.

The V and J genes are TRBV30 and TRBJ2-7, with a weak D call TRBD2 (6 bases). Between the trimmed V and J ends, which lost 5 bases and 1 base, there was a span of 15 bases. The germline V gene encodes CDR1 GTSNPN and CDR2 SVGIG (reference sequence). The CDR3 has 14 residues. For the CDR3, the DNA is TGTGCCTGGGACCCCGGGACTTTGTCCTACGAGCAGTACTTC. Translated, it gives CAWDPGTLSYEQYF.

Turning to this clone: Distinct nucleotide sequences in the sample also encode this CDR3. CDR3 in DNA: TGTGCCAGCAGTTTATACAGGGCCACTGAAGCTTTCTTT. It is translated as CASSLYRATEAFF. The chain links TRBV6-5 to TRBJ1-1, with D perhaps matching TRBD1 (6 bases). Trimming cost V 4 bases and J 4 bases, with 10 bases left between them. This CDR3 has 13 residues. CDR1 and CDR2 from the germline V gene are MNHEY and SVGAGI.

The J gene is TRBJ1-2, the V gene TRBV13, with D maybe TRBD1 (6 bases). Trimming cost V 3 bases and J 3 bases, with 17 bases left between them. The germline CDR1 and CDR2 sequences are PRHDT and FYEKMQ (reference sequence). The CDR3 spans 16 residues. The CDR3 DNA sequence: TGTGCCAGCAGCTTGGGGGGGGCAGGAGGGTACTATGGCTACACCTTC. It yields the protein CASSLGGAGGYYGYTF.

The chain couples TRBV30 to TRBJ1-5; perhaps TRBD1 as D (5 bases). This CDR3 is built from 14 residues. The V gene's germline CDR1 is GTSNPN and CDR2 SVGIG (reference sequence). With 0 bases removed from V and 6 bases from J, the gap between germline ends came to 12 bases. The CDR3 region is CAWSVWGVGQPQHF. CDR3 sequence (DNA): TGTGCCTGGAGTGTATGGGGGGTTGGTCAGCCCCAGCATTTT.

This clone was detected a few times. J is TRBJ1-2 and V is TRBV5-4; D might be TRBD1 (5 bases). V was shortened by 0 bases and J by 3 bases, with 9 bases between the two germline ends. The CDR3 contains 14 residues. The germline CDR1 and CDR2 sequences are SGHNT and YYREEE (reference sequence). CDR3 residues: CASSLGQRYYGYTF. The CDR3 nucleotides are TGTGCCAGCAGCTTGGGACAGAGATACTATGGCTACACCTTC.

This clone was seen only a few times. The genes are TRBV29-1 and TRBJ1-1; D not certain. The V and J ends lost 3 bases and 0 bases respectively, with 8 bases between them. The CDR3 runs 13 residues. Germline loops: CDR1 SQVTM, CDR2 ANQGSEA. CDR3 in DNA: TGCAGCGTTGAGCGGGGTGTGAACACTGAAGCTTTCTTT. Translation: CSVERGVNTEAFF.

The rearrangement joins TRBV6-5 to TRBJ1-4; unclear D gene. With 2 bases removed from V and 10 bases from J, the gap between germline ends came to 20 bases. Germline CDR1 is MNHEY and CDR2 is SVGAGI. CDR3 length equals 16 residues. The CDR3 sequence: CASSYESGVGSGKLFF. CDR3 nucleotides: TGTGCCAGCAGTTACGAATCGGGAGTGGGGAGTGGAAAACTGTTTTTT.

This chain connects TRBV4-2 to TRBJ2-1; 7 nucleotides match TRBD2. Per germline, CDR1 LGHNA and CDR2 YNFKEQ. The CDR3 is made up of 14 amino acids. V dropped 4 bases and J dropped 5; count of bases not matched to a gene: 5. The CDR3 is CASSRFLADNEQFF. The CDR3 DNA is TGTGCCAGCAGCCGATTTCTAGCGGACAATGAGCAGTTCTTC.

This clone was observed a single time. V is TRBV25-1 and J is TRBJ1-6, with D perhaps matching TRBD1 (5 bases). The CDR3 sequence is 13 residues long. The V end lost 3 bases, the J end lost 10 bases, and 10 bases lay between the germline ends. The germline V gene has CDR1 MGHDK and CDR2 SYGVNS. This CDR3 is CASSDRVGSPLHF. The CDR3 DNA reads TGTGCCAGCAGTGACAGGGTGGGGTCACCCCTCCACTTT.

In its sample, this clone was seen a few times. This sequence joins TRBV4-1 and TRBJ2-1, with TRBD1 identical over 10 bases. J lost 4 bases, V lost 3 bases, and 12 bases had no gene match. The length of the CDR3 is 18 residues. Germline lookup yields CDR1 MGHRA and CDR2 YSYEKL. DNA for the CDR3: TGCGCCAGCAGCCACTCCCGAGGGGGACAGGGGCGGTACAATGAGCAGTTCTTC. This sequence encodes CASSHSRGGQGRYNEQFF.

This chain joins TRBV13 and TRBJ2-1, with D possibly matching TRBD2 (5 bases). The CDR3 extends over 16 amino acids. The germline gives CDR1 PRHDT, CDR2 FYEKMQ (reference sequence). Between the trimmed V and J ends, which lost 4 bases and 5 bases, there was a span of 18 bases. This CDR3 reads CASSYSMRVVNNEQFF. The CDR3 bases are TGTGCCAGCAGCTATTCTATGAGGGTGGTGAACAATGAGCAGTTCTTC.

The rearrangement links TRBV28 to TRBJ1-1; a possible D gene is TRBD1 (6 bases). The germline V gene encodes CDR1 MDHEN and CDR2 SYDVKM. V lost 3 bases to trimming and J lost 3 bases, with 11 bases between them. The CDR3 is 14 residues long. CDR3 coding DNA: TGTGCCAGCAGTTTCGAGGGGGGGGACACTGAAGCTTTCTTT. Its translation is CASSFEGGDTEAFF.

V and J are TRBV13 and TRBJ2-3, with TRBD2 matching over 12 bases. The CDR3 has 16 amino acids. Germline assignment: CDR1 PRHDT and CDR2 FYEKMQ (reference sequence). The V gene end was trimmed by 5 bases and the J gene end by 1 base; junction bases not matched to a gene: 4. CDR3: CASSGASGGGTDTQYF. In DNA form, the CDR3 reads TGTGCCAGCAGCGGCGCTAGCGGGGGGGGCACAGATACGCAGTATTTT.